Below are 24 T cell receptor beta chains sequenced from a single sample in a study of cytomegalovirus exposure and HLA in healthy donors. PCR amplification relied on 60 Vbeta primers (plus 13 Jbeta primers). Sequencing was performed with immunoSEQ multiplex PCR; in TCRdb, only in-frame clones are kept and a portion is missing. The sample contains roughly 150,000 clones, approximately 81% of which appear only once. The sequenced sample consisted of PBMCs. Every receptor here comes from a woman in her late teens or twenties in good health and CMV-seronegative.

This clone has more than one count but fewer than ten. V gene TRBV27 combines with J gene TRBJ2-1, with TRBD1 identical over 9 bases. The germline V gene encodes CDR1 MNHEY and CDR2 SMNVEV (reference sequence). V dropped 5 bases and J dropped 0; count of bases not matched to a gene: 8. The CDR3 spans 17 residues. The CDR3 DNA reads TGTGCCAGCAGTCCGGGACAGGGATTAAACTCCTACAATGAGCAGTTCTTC. This sequence encodes CASSPGQGLNSYNEQFF.

Concerning this clone itself: This CDR3 is also generated by other DNA sequences in the sample. V is TRBV15 and J is TRBJ2-5; D gene uncertain. The V gene lost 1 base and the J gene lost 4 bases, with 10 bases spanning the gap. The CDR3 has 14 amino acids. The germline CDR1 and CDR2 sequences are LNHNV and YYDKDF (reference sequence). CDR3 residues: CATSRALSGETQYF. CDR3 in DNA: TGTGCCACCAGCAGAGCCCTCTCGGGAGAGACCCAGTACTTC.

This chain uses TRBV6-6 with TRBJ2-2, with 10 nucleotides matching TRBD1. The CDR3 covers 15 residues. In germline, CDR1 is MNHNY, CDR2 SVGAGI (reference sequence). The trim removed 2 bases at V and 6 bases at J, leaving 3 bases unmatched. The CDR3 nucleotides read TGTGCCAGCAGTTACGGACAGGGGGAGGCCGGGGAGCTGTTTTTT. Protein: CASSYGQGEAGELFF.

CDR3 region: CASSLAFFYEGANEQFF. The DNA of the CDR3 is TGTGCCAGCAGCTTAGCGTTTTTTTATGAGGGGGCCAATGAGCAGTTCTTC. This chain connects TRBV7-2 to TRBJ2-1, with 7 positions matching TRBD1. V shed 0 bases and J 6 bases; nucleotides not matched to a gene: 11. CDR3 length: 17 amino acids. CDR1 is SGHTA, CDR2 FQGNSA, per germline.

The V call is TRBV6-5, the J call TRBJ2-7; 10 positions match TRBD1. With 2 bases clipped from V and 2 bases from J, the junction kept 3 bases outside the gene matches. CDR1 MNHEY and CDR2 SVGAGI come from the germline V gene. This CDR3 is built from 15 residues. The CDR3, as DNA: TGTGCCAGCAGTTACGCCGGGACAGGGGCCTACGAGCAGTACTTC. Amino acids: CASSYAGTGAYEQYF.

In its sample, this clone was seen once. The chain combines TRBV27 with TRBJ1-2, with D possibly matching TRBD1 (6 bases). Trimming stripped 4 bases from V and 2 bases from J, with 11 bases between. The CDR3 covers 14 residues. Per germline, CDR1 MNHEY and CDR2 SMNVEV (reference sequence). CDR3 nucleotides: TGTGCCAGCAGTTCCTTGCAGGGGAACTATGGCTACACCTTC. It is translated as CASSSLQGNYGYTF.

The rearrangement links TRBV7-9 to TRBJ2-7; D uncertain. CDR1 and CDR2 from the germline V gene are SEHNR and FQNEAQ (reference sequence). The CDR3 loop spans 13 amino acids. Trimming pared 1 base from V and 3 bases from J, leaving 7 bases between. In nucleotides, the CDR3 is TGTGCCAGCAGCTTAGGGCTCATCTACGAGCAGTACTTC. Residues: CASSLGLIYEQYF.

The chain couples TRBV7-2 to TRBJ2-2; D uncertain. From germline, CDR1 is SGHTA and CDR2 FQGNSA. The CDR3 contains 16 residues. With 5 bases removed from V and 2 bases from J, the gap between germline ends came to 15 bases. CDR3 protein: CASSQFHPSNTGELFF. The CDR3 DNA sequence: TGTGCCAGCAGCCAGTTTCACCCCTCCAACACCGGGGAGCTGTTTTTT.

V gene TRBV11-2 combines with J gene TRBJ2-5, with D maybe TRBD2 (5 bases). The CDR3 has 12 amino acids. Germline V gene data show CDR1 as SGHAT and CDR2 as FQNNGV. Trimming removed 5 bases from V and 14 bases from J, with 18 bases in between. Written as DNA, the CDR3 is TGTGCCAGCAGCCGCTCCGGGGAGCCGACATACTTC. The encoded protein is CASSRSGEPTYF.

The chain couples TRBV4-2 to TRBJ2-1, with 7 positions matching TRBD2. Germline CDR1 LGHNA, CDR2 YNFKEQ. V shed 1 base and J 1 base; nucleotides not matched to a gene: 4. CDR3 length: 16 residues. The CDR3 coding sequence is TGTGCCAGCAGCCAAGGTGATAGCGGGTCCTACAATGAGCAGTTCTTC. Residues: CASSQGDSGSYNEQFF.

This clone turned up a few times. The V gene is TRBV7-9, the J gene TRBJ2-7; 8 bases align to TRBD1. This CDR3 has 14 amino acids. The germline CDR1 and CDR2 sequences are SEHNR and FQNEAQ (reference sequence). V was pared by 4 bases and J by 5 bases, with 7 bases of the junction left unmatched. As DNA, the CDR3 is TGTGCCAGCAGCTCCTTCCAGGGGGCCGACGAGCAGTACTTC. Its protein product is CASSSFQGADEQYF.

This clone was seen a handful of times. In nucleotides, the CDR3 is TGTGCCAGCAGCTTACTCCGGGTAGCTAACTATGGCTACACCTTC. As protein: CASSLLRVANYGYTF. The chain is built from TRBV7-2 and TRBJ1-2, with D uncertain. Deletions cut 2 bases from V and 0 bases from J, with 10 bases between. This CDR3 has 15 residues. Germline CDR1 is SGHTA and CDR2 is FQGNSA.

The chain employs TRBV7-9 and TRBJ1-6, with 10 bases aligning to TRBD1. The CDR3 is made up of 15 amino acids. Germline loops: CDR1 SEHNR, CDR2 FQNEAQ (reference sequence). J lost 10 bases, V lost 1 base, and 4 bases had no gene match. The CDR3 DNA follows: TGTGCCAGCAGCTTAGAAGGACAGGGGGAGTCACCCCTCCACTTT. It codes for CASSLEGQGESPLHF.

The CDR3 coding sequence is TGCGCCAGCAGCATCACAGAGGGCTATGGCTACACCTTC. Its protein is CASSITEGYGYTF. The chain employs TRBV5-1 and TRBJ1-2; D gene unclear. Germline loops: CDR1 SGHRS, CDR2 YFSETQ. V was clipped by 4 bases and J by 4 bases, with 11 bases between them. The CDR3 has 13 residues. The full variable domain, completed using reference TRBV5-1 and TRBJ1-2, is KAGVTQTPRYLIKTRGQQVTLSCSPISGHRSVSWYQQTPGQGLQFLFEYFSETQRNKGNFPGRFSGRQFSNSRSEMNVSTLELGDSALYLCASSITEGYGYTFGSGTRLTVV.

The rearrangement joins TRBV4-3 to TRBJ1-2; 7 positions match TRBD1. Trimming cost V 0 bases and J 1 base; bases outside gene matches: 2. Per the germline V gene, CDR1 is LGHNA and CDR2 is YSLEER. CDR3 size: 15 residues. This chain's CDR3 is CASSQETGFNYGYTF. In nucleotides, the CDR3 is TGCGCCAGCAGCCAAGAGACAGGGTTTAACTATGGCTACACCTTC.

V gene TRBV30 combines with J gene TRBJ2-7; no clear D gene. Trimming left V 2 bases short and J 2 bases short, with 7 bases between. The germline V gene encodes CDR1 GTSNPN and CDR2 SVGIG (reference sequence). The CDR3 totals 12 residues. This CDR3 reads CAWSQQTYEQYF. CDR3 nucleotide sequence: TGTGCCTGGAGTCAACAGACCTACGAGCAGTACTTC.

This chain uses TRBV10-2 with TRBJ1-5, with D uncertain. V was trimmed by 3 bases and J by 6 bases, leaving 15 bases between them. Per germline, CDR1 WSHSY and CDR2 SAAADI. This CDR3 has 15 residues. DNA of the CDR3: TGCGCCAGCAGTGAAACTCCCTCCCGCGGTCAGCCCCAGCATTTT. Translating it yields CASSETPSRGQPQHF.

The rearrangement uses TRBV9 and TRBJ1-1, with 9 bases lining up with TRBD1. The CDR3 sequence is 14 residues long. The germline V gene has CDR1 SGDLS and CDR2 YYNGEE. Trimming cost V 4 bases and J 4 bases; bases outside gene matches: 5. CDR3 amino acids: CASSIQGASTEAFF. CDR3 bases: TGTGCCAGCAGCATACAGGGGGCGAGCACTGAAGCTTTCTTT.

The V call is TRBV7-9, the J call TRBJ2-6, with D perhaps TRBD1 (6 bases). Trimming removed 5 bases from V and 0 bases from J, with 17 bases in between. The CDR3 has 18 residues. Germline V gene lookup returns CDR1 SEHNR and CDR2 FQNEAQ (reference sequence). The CDR3: CASSGWDTESSGANVLTF. CDR3 bases: TGTGCCAGCAGCGGTTGGGACACCGAGTCCTCTGGGGCCAACGTCCTGACTTTC.

The gene calls are TRBV6-7 and TRBJ2-7; 7 nucleotides align to TRBD2. TRBV6-7 has ORF status, its function being uncertain. This CDR3 contains 10 residues. Unmatched junction bases numbered 4, after V lost 11 bases and J lost 6 bases. The CDR3 DNA reads as TGTGCCCCGCCGGGGGGCGAGCAGTACTTC. Protein sequence: CAPPGGEQYF.

The chain links TRBV4-2 to TRBJ2-7, with 8 bases lining up with TRBD2. Per the germline V gene, CDR1 is LGHNA and CDR2 is YNFKEQ. Losses at the gene ends were 0 bases for V and 3 bases for J; bases not matched to a gene: 4. The CDR3 covers 15 residues. In nucleotides, the CDR3 is TGTGCCAGCAGCCAAGACGGGGGGGGGAGCTACGAGCAGTACTTC. Translated: CASSQDGGGSYEQYF.

The gene calls are TRBV5-4 and TRBJ1-5; possible D gene TRBD1, 6 bases. The germline CDR1 and CDR2 sequences are SGHNT and YYREEE (reference sequence). The V end lost 3 bases, the J end lost 3 bases, and 13 bases lay between the germline ends. This CDR3 is built from 15 residues. The CDR3 loop is CASSSGQTVNQPQHF. CDR3 nucleotide sequence: TGTGCCAGCAGCTCCGGACAGACCGTCAATCAGCCCCAGCATTTT.

The chain uses TRBV7-2 and TRBJ1-2, with TRBD1 matching 10 bases. The CDR3 length is 13 residues. The V gene's germline CDR1 is SGHTA and CDR2 FQGNSA. The V and J ends lost 4 bases and 5 bases, in that order; junction bases with no gene match: 1. CDR3 DNA: TGTGCCAGCAGCTGGGACAGGGGATATGGCTACACCTTC. It translates to CASSWDRGYGYTF.

The sample holds a few counts of this clone. This rearrangement joins TRBV2 to TRBJ2-4, with a tentative D call TRBD1 (6 bases). CDR1 and CDR2 from the germline V gene are SNHLY and FYNNEI. V was clipped by 6 bases and J by 0 bases, with 12 bases between them. This CDR3 contains 15 residues. The CDR3 DNA is TGTGCCAGCAGCGACGGGACATTAGCCAAAAACATTCAGTACTTC. Residues: CASSDGTLAKNIQYF.